The 11 T cell receptor beta chains presented below share a single source sample, sequenced in a study of T cell repertoires in urothelial bladder cancer. The protocol was immunoSEQ multiplex PCR, while the TCRdb copy is restricted to in-frame clones and leaves out a portion. Among 13,000 or so clones listed, 60% to 70% were seen once. The material sequenced was tumor-infiltrating cells from bladder cancer. The source of these receptors is a human donor with urothelial carcinoma.

The chain has TRBV5-5 and TRBJ2-7; D perhaps matches TRBD1 (6 bases). V lost 2 bases to trimming and J lost 5 bases, with 14 bases between them. Germline-derived CDR1 and CDR2 are SGHKS and YYEKEE (reference sequence). The CDR3 is 14 residues long. CDR3 coding DNA: TGTGCCAGCAGCTTTGGGGGCGAGTGGGACGAGCAGTACTTC. Its protein product is CASSFGGEWDEQYF.

This clone occurred once. The rearrangement uses TRBV12-5 and TRBJ1-6, with D possibly matching TRBD1 (5 bases). V was clipped by 0 bases and J by 7 bases, with 16 bases between them. Germline assignment: CDR1 LGHNT and CDR2 FRNRAP. The CDR3 sequence is 17 residues long. CDR3: CASGLVLSGWGNSPLHF. The CDR3 bases are TGTGCTAGTGGTTTGGTACTCTCTGGCTGGGGGAATTCACCCCTCCACTTT.

There are a few counts of this clone. At one end, the junction sequence differs from germline, possibly due to a read error. DNA of the CDR3: TGTGCCAGCAGCCAAGATCAGGTTACCGTGGAGCTGTTTTTT. Amino acid sequence: CASSQDQVTVELFF. The chain couples TRBV4-2 to TRBJ2-2; D unresolved. In germline, CDR1 is LGHNA, CDR2 YNFKEQ. This CDR3 has 14 amino acids.

The chain recombines TRBV5-1 with TRBJ2-6; no clear D gene. Germline values: CDR1 SGHRS, CDR2 YFSETQ. This CDR3 is built from 15 residues. V shed 0 bases and J shed 4 bases, with 8 bases lying between them. The CDR3 DNA reads as TGCGCCAGCAGCTTGGAAGGGAACGGGGCCAACGTCCTGACTTTC. Amino acid sequence: CASSLEGNGANVLTF. The whole variable domain, filled in from reference TRBV5-1 and TRBJ2-6, reads KAGVTQTPRYLIKTRGQQVTLSCSPISGHRSVSWYQQTPGQGLQFLFEYFSETQRNKGNFPGRFSGRQFSNSRSEMNVSTLELGDSALYLCASSLEGNGANVLTFGAGSRLTVL.

This sequence joins TRBV5-4 and TRBJ1-2; 9 bases map to TRBD1. The CDR3 spans 15 residues. V shed 3 bases and J 8 bases; nucleotides not matched to a gene: 11. Germline values: CDR1 SGHNT, CDR2 YYREEE (reference sequence). This CDR3 is CASSWDRELWRGYTF. CDR3 sequence (DNA): TGTGCCAGCAGCTGGGACAGGGAATTATGGAGGGGCTACACCTTC.

This chain connects TRBV5-6 to TRBJ2-6; the match to TRBD1 covers 7 bases. With V trimmed by 2 bases and J by 0 bases, 5 bases remained unmatched. The V gene's germline CDR1 is SGHDT and CDR2 YYEEEE. CDR3 length: 17 residues. CDR3 sequence: CASSLGGLLSGANVLTF. CDR3 DNA: TGTGCCAGCAGCTTAGGGGGCCTCCTCTCTGGGGCCAACGTCCTGACTTTC.

This chain joins TRBV18 and TRBJ1-2; D is perhaps TRBD1 (6 bases). The CDR3 has 15 residues. The germline V gene has CDR1 KGHSH and CDR2 LQKENI. V lost 3 bases and J lost 3, with 14 bases in between. CDR3 sequence: CASSPVQGADYGYTF. CDR3 coding DNA: TGTGCCAGCTCACCGGTACAGGGAGCAGACTATGGCTACACCTTC.

This chain links TRBV6-5 with TRBJ1-1; D gene ambiguous. The CDR3 is made up of 13 amino acids. Germline values: CDR1 MNHEY, CDR2 SVGAGI. The V end lost 2 bases, the J end lost 0 bases, and 4 bases lay between the germline ends. CDR3 residues: CASSYRVNTEAFF. DNA for the CDR3: TGTGCCAGCAGTTACAGGGTGAACACTGAAGCTTTCTTT.

This clone was observed a single time. The chain couples TRBV30 to TRBJ2-1; D unresolved. Trimming left V 4 bases short and J 0 bases short, with 4 bases between. The CDR3 spans 12 residues. Germline V gene data show CDR1 as GTSNPN and CDR2 as SVGIG (reference sequence). CDR3 sequence reads: CAWTLSYNEQFF. The CDR3 coding sequence is TGTGCCTGGACCCTCTCCTACAATGAGCAGTTCTTC.

The chain recombines TRBV2 with TRBJ2-4; D remains unclear. The V end lost 6 bases, the J end lost 6 bases, and 9 bases lay between the germline ends. The CDR3 consists of 12 residues. Germline CDR1 SNHLY, CDR2 FYNNEI. The CDR3 DNA sequence: TGTGCCAGCAGACCCGACGGAAACATTCAGTACTTC. Protein product: CASRPDGNIQYF.

The V gene is TRBV6-5, the J gene TRBJ2-5; D possibly uses TRBD1 or TRBD2 (6 bases each). Germline V gene data show CDR1 as MNHEY and CDR2 as SVGAGI. This CDR3 is built from 13 residues. V was shortened by 3 bases and J by 7 bases, with 12 bases between the two germline ends. The CDR3 DNA reads as TGTGCCAGCAGTTATAGGGGGGCCGGGACCCAGTACTTC. Protein product: CASSYRGAGTQYF.